This is a list of T cell receptor beta chains from one sample in a study of siplizumab effects on memory and regulatory T cells. Sequenced by immunoSEQ multiplex PCR; TCRdb stores in-frame clones only, minus some. The sample has about 63,000 clones, less than 90% seen once; the top ten hold approximately 3.8%. The sequenced sample consisted of memory CD4+ T cells sorted from blood. These receptor sequences come from a human donor in good health. Both conserved end residues are part of each CDR3. The D gene is left open where the match is weak.

j_gene: TRBJ2-5; len: 15; d_gene: .; v_gene: TRBV5-1; CDR3nt: TGCGCCAGCAGCTTGGCCATAGGCTATCAAGAGACCCAGTACTTC; CDR3aa: CASSLAIGYQETQYF
j_gene: TRBJ2-2; len: 14; d_gene: .; v_gene: TRBV7-2; CDR3nt: TGTGCCAGCAGCTTAGGGGGTCTCACCGGGGAGCTGTTTTTT; CDR3aa: CASSLGGLTGELFF
j_gene: TRBJ2-7; len: 14; d_gene: .; v_gene: TRBV18; CDR3nt: TGTGCCAGCTCACCACGGGCGAGGGACCACGAGCAGTACTTC; CDR3aa: CASSPRARDHEQYF
j_gene: TRBJ2-5; len: 15; d_gene: TRBD2; v_gene: TRBV5-4; CDR3nt: TGTGCCAGCAGCCCCGGACTAGCGGGGGAAGAGACCCAGTACTTC; CDR3aa: CASSPGLAGEETQYF
j_gene: TRBJ1-2; len: 15; d_gene: TRBD1; v_gene: TRBV2; CDR3nt: TGTGCCAGCAGTTACGCCCCAGGGGGCCCCTATGGCTACACCTTC; CDR3aa: CASSYAPGGPYGYTF
j_gene: TRBJ2-7; len: 15; d_gene: TRBD2; v_gene: TRBV15; CDR3nt: TGTGCCACCAGCAGAGGGGACACCGGGAGGGGCGAGCAGTACTTC; CDR3aa: CATSRGDTGRGEQYF
j_gene: TRBJ2-5; len: 15; d_gene: .; v_gene: TRBV11-2; CDR3nt: TGTGCCAGCAGCTTAGGTACGGGAATGGCAGAGACCCAGTACTTC; CDR3aa: CASSLGTGMAETQYF
j_gene: TRBJ2-7; len: 18; d_gene: TRBD2; v_gene: TRBV7-2; CDR3nt: TGTGCCAGCAGCACAAGGACTAGCGGGGGGTCTAGCTCCTACGAGCAGTACTTC; CDR3aa: CASSTRTSGGSSSYEQYF
j_gene: TRBJ2-3; len: 13; d_gene: TRBD1; v_gene: TRBV6-1; CDR3nt: TGTGCCAGCAGTGGTCAGGGGGTGGATACGCAGTATTTT; CDR3aa: CASSGQGVDTQYF
j_gene: TRBJ2-3; len: 14; d_gene: .; v_gene: TRBV11-2; CDR3nt: TGTGCCAGCAGCTTAGGAGGGGCCCCAGATACGCAGTATTTT; CDR3aa: CASSLGGAPDTQYF
j_gene: TRBJ2-5; len: 13; d_gene: .; v_gene: TRBV6-6; CDR3nt: TGTGCCAGCAGACGCAGCGGGCCGGAGACCCAGTACTTC; CDR3aa: CASRRSGPETQYF